The 31 T cell receptor beta chains presented below share a single source sample, sequenced in a study of CD8 T cells in Susac syndrome. RNA totalling about 0.45 to 1 ug underwent reverse transcription with random hexamers. TCRdb used MiXCR to reprocess the immunoSEQ multiplex PCR reads, holding one entry per CDR3 protein. Here the sample spans some 150,000 distinct CDR3 sequences, about 94% being singletons. The sample taken for sequencing was CD8+ T cells from PBMCs. Receptors originate from a human donor with multiple sclerosis.

The chain has TRBV9 and TRBJ2-5; D perhaps matches TRBD1 (6 bases). Trimming took 5 bases from V and 4 from J, leaving 18 bases between them. The CDR3 is 15 residues long. The germline CDR1 and CDR2 sequences are SGDLS and YYNGEE. CDR3 sequence: CASSDPRQVGETQYF. The CDR3 DNA follows: TGTGCCAGCAGTGATCCCCGACAGGTCGGAGAGACCCAGTACTTC.

This clonotype has a single count. The gene calls are TRBV10-3 and TRBJ2-1; 10 bases are a match to TRBD1. Germline V gives CDR1 ENHRY, CDR2 SYGVKD. Trimming removed 3 bases from V and 0 bases from J; junction bases left unmatched: 2. This CDR3 region has 16 residues. Here the CDR3 DNA reads TGTGCCATCAGTGAAGGGACAGGGGTCTCCTACAATGAGCAGTTCTTC. It is translated as CAISEGTGVSYNEQFF.

This chain links TRBV7-9 with TRBJ1-2, with 7 positions matching TRBD1. The junction had 8 bases not matched to a gene; V was cut back by 10 bases and J by 6 bases. This CDR3 is 12 amino acids long. Germline loops: CDR1 SEHNR, CDR2 FQNEAQ (reference sequence). The CDR3 DNA follows: TGTGCCATCCCTACAGGGGTGGATGGCTACACCTTC. Its translation is CAIPTGVDGYTF.

The rearrangement joins TRBV10-1 to TRBJ1-1; TRBD1 aligns across 7 bases. The CDR3 runs to 13 residues. J was trimmed by 3 bases and V by 5 bases; bases with no gene match: 3. Looked up from germline, CDR1 is WNHNN and CDR2 is SYGVQD (reference sequence). DNA for the CDR3: TGCGCCAGCAGTACAGGGGAGTACACTGAAGCTTTCTTT. This sequence encodes CASSTGEYTEAFF.

V usage is TRBV7-9 and J usage is TRBJ2-1, with no clear D. Germline V gene sequence: CDR1 SEHNR, CDR2 FQNEAQ (reference sequence). CDR3 size: 12 residues. The V and J ends lost 6 bases and 6 bases respectively, with 9 bases between them. CDR3 coding DNA: TGTGCCAGCAGATTTGACCCCAATGAGCAGTTCTTC. Translation gives CASRFDPNEQFF.

This rearrangement joins TRBV9 to TRBJ2-3; D perhaps matches TRBD2 (5 bases). The germline V gene encodes CDR1 SGDLS and CDR2 YYNGEE. V was trimmed by 0 bases and J by 2 bases, leaving 25 bases between them. The length of the CDR3 is 20 residues. The CDR3 region has the DNA TGTGCCAGCAGCGTAGCATCCGGCGGGTCCCCCCAACCGATCACAGATACGCAGTATTTT. Translation gives CASSVASGGSPQPITDTQYF.

The genes are TRBV27 and TRBJ2-2; the D is unclear. The CDR3 extends over 12 amino acids. Per germline, CDR1 MNHEY and CDR2 SMNVEV (reference sequence). Trimming removed 5 bases from V and 6 bases from J, with 7 bases in between. The CDR3 loop reads CASSARSGELFF. CDR3 sequence (DNA): TGTGCCAGCAGTGCACGGTCCGGGGAGCTGTTTTTT.

The V call is TRBV6-6, the J call TRBJ1-2; TRBD1 might be the D (6 bases). The ends were cut back, 2 bases at V and 8 bases at J, with 15 bases in the middle. Per germline, CDR1 MNHNY and CDR2 SVGAGI (reference sequence). The CDR3 has 14 residues. The CDR3 DNA is TGTGCCAGCAGTTACCGGTATCCAGGGGAGGGCTACACCTTC. Translating it yields CASSYRYPGEGYTF.

The chain recombines TRBV9 with TRBJ2-7; the D gene is possibly TRBD2 (7 bases). Trimming removed 4 bases at V and 3 bases at J, with 17 bases between. Germline CDR1 and CDR2: SGDLS and YYNGEE. CDR3 length equals 15 residues. CDR3 sequence reads: CASSTQGGAGYEQYF. CDR3 bases: TGTGCCAGCAGCACCCAAGGGGGGGCTGGCTACGAGCAGTACTTC.

V is TRBV20-1 and J is TRBJ2-1; D uncertain. Germline lookup yields CDR1 DFQATT and CDR2 SNEGSKA (reference sequence). Trimming removed 3 bases from V and 6 bases from J, with 15 bases in between. The CDR3 loop spans 14 amino acids. As DNA, the CDR3 is TGCAGTGCTAGTCGCCCCGGGTCGGGCAATGAGCAGTTCTTC. Amino acid sequence: CSASRPGSGNEQFF.

This chain joins TRBV12-3 or TRBV12-4 and TRBJ1-2; D not certain. V gave up 3 bases and J gave up 4 bases, with 27 bases separating them. The CDR3 runs 19 residues. CDR3 DNA sequence: TGTGCCAGCAGTTTGGGCTCGTGGGAGCCACCCACCTATGGCTATGGCTACACCTTC. Amino acids: CASSLGSWEPPTYGYGYTF.

The chain recombines TRBV6-2 or TRBV6-3 with TRBJ1-5; unclear D gene. V was shortened by 10 bases and J by 2 bases, with 12 bases between the two germline ends. The CDR3 loop spans 13 amino acids. CDR1 is MNHEY, CDR2 SVGEGT, per germline. CDR3: CATTVAGNQPQHF. CDR3 in DNA: TGTGCCACCACAGTGGCGGGCAATCAGCCCCAGCATTTT.

In DNA form, the CDR3 reads TGTGCCAGCAGTTCCCTGGGGTCAGATACGCAGTATTTT. As protein: CASSSLGSDTQYF. This chain links TRBV27 with TRBJ2-3, with D uncertain. The CDR3 consists of 13 residues. The V gene lost 4 bases and the J gene lost 4 bases, with 9 bases spanning the gap. The germline V gene has CDR1 MNHEY and CDR2 SMNVEV (reference sequence).

The J gene is TRBJ1-4, the V gene TRBV27, with 7 bases matching TRBD1. With 6 bases clipped from V and 7 bases from J, the junction kept 8 bases outside the gene matches. The CDR3 has 14 residues. In germline, CDR1 is MNHEY, CDR2 SMNVEV (reference sequence). The CDR3 is CASRSRGIGEKLFF. CDR3 bases: TGTGCCAGCAGGTCCAGGGGGATTGGTGAAAAACTGTTTTTT.

The V and J genes are TRBV5-4 and TRBJ2-7, with a tentative D call TRBD2 (5 bases). The V gene's germline CDR1 is SGHNT and CDR2 YYREEE (reference sequence). V was trimmed by 3 bases and J by 6 bases, leaving 13 bases between them. This CDR3 comprises 13 residues. The CDR3, as DNA: TGTGCCAGCAGCTCGAAGGACTGGGGCGAGCAGTACTTC. It encodes CASSSKDWGEQYF.

V is TRBV29-1 and J is TRBJ1-2; D gene unclear. CDR3 length equals 11 residues. With 0 bases removed from V and 8 bases from J, the gap between germline ends came to 7 bases. Germline-derived CDR1 and CDR2 are SQVTM and ANQGSEA. This CDR3 is CSVEEREGYTF. For the CDR3, the DNA is TGCAGCGTTGAAGAACGGGAGGGCTACACCTTC.

The CDR3: CSSGANTGELFF. CDR3 bases: TGCAGTAGCGGGGCGAACACCGGGGAGCTGTTTTTT. The chain is built from TRBV29-1 and TRBJ2-2, with TRBD2 matching over 8 bases. CDR1 and CDR2 (germline): SQVTM, ANQGSEA. The CDR3 is made up of 12 amino acids.

The chain links TRBV19 to TRBJ1-2; the D is unclear. There are 13 residues in the CDR3. The germline V gene has CDR1 LNHDA and CDR2 SQIVND (reference sequence). V was shortened by 8 bases and J by 5 bases, with 15 bases between the two germline ends. Written as DNA, the CDR3 is TGTGCCAGTCTTCCCCACGCCGGGTATGGCTACACCTTC. Amino acid sequence: CASLPHAGYGYTF. The whole variable domain, filled in from reference TRBV19 and TRBJ1-2, reads DGGITQSPKYLFRKEGQNVTLSCEQNLNHDAMYWYRQDPGQGLRLIYYSQIVNDFQKGDIAEGYSVSREKKESFPLTVTSAQKNPTAFYLCASLPHAGYGYTFGSGTRLTVV.

The chain carries TRBV9 and TRBJ1-3; a weak D match, TRBD1 (6 bases). The CDR3 runs 14 residues. Germline CDR1 and CDR2: SGDLS and YYNGEE. Trimming cost V 0 bases and J 4 bases, with 8 bases left between them. The CDR3 DNA follows: TGTGCCAGCAGCGTAGAGACAGGAGGAAACACCATATATTTT. This gives the protein CASSVETGGNTIYF. The whole variable domain, filled in from reference TRBV9 and TRBJ1-3, reads DSGVTQTPKHLITATGQRVTLRCSPRSGDLSVYWYQQSLDQGLQFLIQYYNGEERAKGNILERFSAQQFPDLHSELNLSSLELGDSALYFCASSVETGGNTIYFGEGSWLTVV.

This sequence joins TRBV5-1 and TRBJ2-1, with D unclear. This CDR3 has 12 amino acids. Trimming stripped 1 base from V and 8 bases from J, with 7 bases between. Per the germline V gene, CDR1 is SGHRS and CDR2 is YFSETQ. CDR3 DNA: TGCGCCAGCAGCTTGAGTCCTGATGAGCAGTTCTTC. This sequence encodes CASSLSPDEQFF.

The chain is built from TRBV27 and TRBJ2-5; TRBD2 matches 13 bases. Looked up from germline, CDR1 is MNHEY and CDR2 is SMNVEV (reference sequence). This CDR3 contains 16 residues. Unmatched junction bases numbered 8, after V lost 5 bases and J lost 5 bases. CDR3 amino acids: CASSLILAGGPETQYF. Written as DNA, the CDR3 is TGTGCCAGCAGTCTCATACTAGCGGGGGGGCCCGAGACCCAGTACTTC.

The sample holds one count of this clonotype. V and J are TRBV15 and TRBJ1-2; D unclear. The CDR3 consists of 13 residues. Deletions cut 5 bases from V and 5 bases from J, with 12 bases between. Germline CDR1 and CDR2: LNHNV and YYDKDF (reference sequence). In nucleotides, the CDR3 is TGTGCCACCAGCGCCCTCGGCGGGTATGGCTACACCTTC. This encodes CATSALGGYGYTF.

J is TRBJ2-7 and V is TRBV28; 7 bases map to TRBD1. The germline V gene encodes CDR1 MDHEN and CDR2 SYDVKM. V dropped 6 bases and J dropped 3; count of bases not matched to a gene: 8. This CDR3 has 14 residues. CDR3 coding DNA: TGTGCCAGCAGCCCGACAGGGATTAACTACGAGCAGTACTTC. This codes for CASSPTGINYEQYF.

The chain combines TRBV12-5 with TRBJ2-2, with D perhaps given as TRBD1 or TRBD2 (5 bases each). Trimming shortened V by 6 bases and J by 6 bases, and 17 bases separated the two germline ends. CDR3 length: 15 residues. CDR1 is LGHNT and CDR2 is FRNRAP in the germline V gene. The CDR3 loop reads CASGSTGHRAGELFF. In nucleotides, the CDR3 is TGTGCTAGTGGCTCAACGGGGCATCGGGCCGGGGAGCTGTTTTTT.

This clonotype appeared a few times. The chain uses TRBV7-3 and TRBJ1-1, with a weak D call TRBD1 (6 bases). Germline V gene data show CDR1 as SGHTA and CDR2 as FQGTGA. The CDR3 runs to 13 residues. The ends were cut back, 5 bases at V and 1 base at J, with 8 bases in the middle. The CDR3 sequence is CASSEQGNTEAFF. The CDR3 DNA reads TGTGCCAGCAGCGAACAGGGGAACACTGAAGCTTTCTTT. The full variable domain, with the rest looked up from reference TRBV7-3 and TRBJ1-1, is GAGVSQTPSNKVTEKGKYVELRCDPISGHTALYWYRQSLGQGPEFLIYFQGTGAADDSGLPNDRFFAVRPEGSVSTLKIQRTERGDSAVYLCASSEQGNTEAFFGQGTRLTVV.

J is TRBJ2-7 and V is TRBV20-1; a weak D match, TRBD2 (6 bases). V shed 1 base and J shed 2 bases, with 18 bases lying between them. Germline CDR1 and CDR2: DFQATT and SNEGSKA (reference sequence). The CDR3 loop spans 16 amino acids. Written as DNA, the CDR3 is TGCAGTGCTAGAGGGGGGGATCTGACGTTCACCTACGAGCAGTACTTC. It codes for CSARGGDLTFTYEQYF.

This clonotype was detected only once. The rearrangement joins TRBV2 to TRBJ1-1; D is undetermined. Trimming removed 2 bases at V and 4 bases at J, with 8 bases between. Germline values: CDR1 SNHLY, CDR2 FYNNEI. The CDR3 loop spans 13 amino acids. The CDR3 region is CASSERYSTEAFF. CDR3 DNA: TGTGCCAGCAGTGAAAGGTACAGCACTGAAGCTTTCTTT.

V and J are TRBV20-1 and TRBJ2-3; 8 positions match TRBD2. Germline V gene data show CDR1 as DFQATT and CDR2 as SNEGSKA (reference sequence). The CDR3 has 17 amino acids. V lost 2 bases to trimming and J lost 6 bases; unmatched junction nucleotides: 16. The CDR3 protein is CSARLLGIAGPPDTQYF. The CDR3 nucleotides are TGCAGTGCTAGACTTCTCGGAATAGCGGGGCCTCCGGATACGCAGTATTTT.

The chain uses TRBV27 and TRBJ2-7; tentative D call: TRBD1 (6 bases). Per the germline V gene, CDR1 is MNHEY and CDR2 is SMNVEV (reference sequence). This CDR3 has 15 residues. V was shortened by 4 bases and J by 6 bases, with 19 bases between the two germline ends. CDR3 sequence: CASSSVRTQGSEQYF. CDR3 coding DNA: TGTGCCAGCAGTTCGGTAAGGACACAGGGCAGCGAGCAGTACTTC.

Only one count was recorded for this clonotype. The chain employs TRBV27 and TRBJ2-1, with a weak D call TRBD1 (6 bases). Trimming pared 4 bases from V and 8 bases from J, leaving 9 bases between. This CDR3 has 12 residues. Germline CDR1 is MNHEY and CDR2 is SMNVEV (reference sequence). The DNA for the CDR3 is TGTGCCAGCAGTTCCCGGACAGATGAGCAGTTCTTC. It encodes CASSSRTDEQFF.

This rearrangement joins TRBV7-9 to TRBJ2-2, with D unclear. V lost 5 bases to trimming and J lost 2 bases, with 12 bases between them. The CDR3 sequence is 15 residues long. Germline assignment: CDR1 SEHNR and CDR2 FQNEAQ (reference sequence). The CDR3 loop reads CASSLYPPNTGELFF. The CDR3 region has the DNA TGTGCCAGCAGCCTTTATCCCCCCAACACCGGGGAGCTGTTTTTT.